The subject of this entry is one T cell receptor beta chain. Its matching antigen is unknown. The protocol was immunoSEQ multiplex PCR, while the TCRdb copy is restricted to in-frame clones and leaves out a portion. Of 130,000 to 150,000 clones listed, 75% to 90% were seen once; the top ten hold roughly 4%. This specimen comes from a study of T cell responses to AZD1222 COVID-19 vaccine. Study findings and constraints: Targeting of unmutated variant regions was reportedly seen in nearly half of spike-specific TCRs. Clonal diversity was possibly underestimated, and white British individuals and females predominated among donors. Vaccine-related CD4 TCRs covered spike, predominating at 160-218 and 743-854. Without day 14 samples, only post-peak T cell repertoires were studied.

This CDR3 is built from 15 residues. Deletions cut 5 bases from V and 7 bases from J, with 20 bases between. Looked up from germline, CDR1 is ENHRY and CDR2 is SYGVKD. The starting material was peripheral blood, obtained on day 0 of MenACWY control vaccination. The chain uses TRBV10-3 and TRBJ2-5; D assignment may be TRBD1 or TRBD2 (6 bases each). The TCR was taken from an adult in good health. CDR3 protein: CAISPQGTPGGTQYF. CDR3 in DNA: TGTGCCATCAGTCCGCAGGGGACGCCCGGGGGGACCCAGTACTTC.